The clone carrying this T cell receptor (beta chain) was seen once. The entry originates in a study of blood T cell repertoires in COVID-19. Sequenced by immunoSEQ multiplex PCR; TCRdb stores in-frame clones only, minus some. The table records about 240,000 clones, approximately 86% of them present only once. CDR1 is LGHDT and CDR2 is YNNKEL in the germline V gene (reference sequence). This CDR3 is 14 amino acids long. The J segment lost 6 bases and the V segment lost 4 bases, leaving 5 bases of the junction unmatched. The V and J genes are TRBV3-1 (or the pseudogene TRBV3-2) and TRBJ1-1, with 10 bases that match TRBD1. Sequenced: peripheral blood. This sequence was found in a woman in her twenties or thirties who had recovered from COVID-19. CDR3 sequence reads: CASSPGTGAAEAFF. CDR3 DNA sequence: TGTGCCAGCAGCCCAGGGACAGGGGCAGCTGAAGCTTTCTTT.